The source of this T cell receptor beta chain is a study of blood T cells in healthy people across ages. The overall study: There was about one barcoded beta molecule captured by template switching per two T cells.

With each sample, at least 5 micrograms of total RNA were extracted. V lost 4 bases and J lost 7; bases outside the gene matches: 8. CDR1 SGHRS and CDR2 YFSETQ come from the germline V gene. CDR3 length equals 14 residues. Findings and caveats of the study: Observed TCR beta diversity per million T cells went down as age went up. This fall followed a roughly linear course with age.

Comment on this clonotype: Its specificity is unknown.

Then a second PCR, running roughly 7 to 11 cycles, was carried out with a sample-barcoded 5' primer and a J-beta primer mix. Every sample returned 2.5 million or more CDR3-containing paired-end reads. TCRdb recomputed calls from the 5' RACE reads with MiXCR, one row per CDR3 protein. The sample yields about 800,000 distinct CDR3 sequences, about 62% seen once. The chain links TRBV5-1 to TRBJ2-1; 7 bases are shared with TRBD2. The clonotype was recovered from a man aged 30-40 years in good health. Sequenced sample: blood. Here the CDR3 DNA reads TGCGCCAGCAGCCCACTATCGGGACTAAATGAGCAGTTCTTC. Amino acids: CASSPLSGLNEQFF.